This entry describes one T cell receptor (beta chain). Its antigen is undetermined. The iRepertoire nested amplicon-rescue multiplex PCR amplified TCR alpha and beta CDR3s from RNA. One-step reverse transcription and amplification started from about 100-400 ng of tissue mRNA or PBMC total RNA. TCRdb reanalysed the multiplex PCR reads using MiXCR and keeps one entry per CDR3 protein. The sample has about 130,000 distinct CDR3 sequences, more than 20% seen once. These data originate in a study of glioma-infiltrating T cells. General study points: Above-expected tissue-blood divergence occurred in all gliomas, most in low-grade ones. Tissue and blood shared very few CDR3 sequences.

The germline V gene encodes CDR1 SGHRS and CDR2 YFSETQ. With 1 base removed from V and 0 bases from J, the gap between germline ends came to 10 bases. The CDR3 spans 15 residues. Sequencing input: glioma tissue, nonneoplastic brain tissue, or PBMCs (not recorded which). The clonotype originates from a human donor with low-grade glioma or glioblastoma, undergoing nonglioma brain surgery, or in good health (not recorded which). This chain uses TRBV5-1 with TRBJ1-2, with a tentative D call TRBD1 (6 bases). In nucleotides, the CDR3 is TGCGCCAGCAGCTTGAGGACAGAAGCTAACTATGGCTACACCTTC. Protein sequence: CASSLRTEANYGYTF.